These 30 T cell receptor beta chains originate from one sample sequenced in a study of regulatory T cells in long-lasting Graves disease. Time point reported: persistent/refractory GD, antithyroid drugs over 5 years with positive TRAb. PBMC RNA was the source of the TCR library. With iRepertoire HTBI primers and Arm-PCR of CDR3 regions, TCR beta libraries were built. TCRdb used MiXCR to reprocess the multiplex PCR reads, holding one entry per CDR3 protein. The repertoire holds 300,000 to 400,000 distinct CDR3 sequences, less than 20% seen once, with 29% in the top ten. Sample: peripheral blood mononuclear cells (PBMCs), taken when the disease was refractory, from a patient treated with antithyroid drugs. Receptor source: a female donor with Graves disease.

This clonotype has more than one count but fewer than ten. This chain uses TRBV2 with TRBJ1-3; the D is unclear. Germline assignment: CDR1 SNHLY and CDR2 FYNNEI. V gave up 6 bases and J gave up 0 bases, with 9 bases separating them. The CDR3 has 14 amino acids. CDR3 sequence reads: CASSSNLSGNTIYF. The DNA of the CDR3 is TGTGCCAGCAGCAGCAACCTCTCTGGAAACACCATATATTTT.

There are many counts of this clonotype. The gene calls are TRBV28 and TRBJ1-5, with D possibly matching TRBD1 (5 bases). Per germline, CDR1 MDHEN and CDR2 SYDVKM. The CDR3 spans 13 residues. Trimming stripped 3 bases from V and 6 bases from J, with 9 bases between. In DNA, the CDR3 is TGTGCCAGCAGTTTGGCCGGGGGTCAGCCCCAGCATTTT. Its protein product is CASSLAGGQPQHF.

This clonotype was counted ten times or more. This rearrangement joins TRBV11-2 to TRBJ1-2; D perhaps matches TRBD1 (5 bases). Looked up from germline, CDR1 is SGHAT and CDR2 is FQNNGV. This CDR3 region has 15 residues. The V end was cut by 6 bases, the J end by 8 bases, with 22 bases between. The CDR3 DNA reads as TGTGCCAGCAGACCCGTCGGAGGGGCACAAAAGGGCTACACCTTC. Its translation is CASRPVGGAQKGYTF. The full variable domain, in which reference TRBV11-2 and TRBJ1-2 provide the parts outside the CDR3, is EAGVAQSPRYKIIEKRQSVAFWCNPISGHATLYWYQQILGQGPKLLIQFQNNGVVDDSQLPKDRFSAERLKGVDSTLKIQPAKLEDSAVYLCASRPVGGAQKGYTFGSGTRLTVV.

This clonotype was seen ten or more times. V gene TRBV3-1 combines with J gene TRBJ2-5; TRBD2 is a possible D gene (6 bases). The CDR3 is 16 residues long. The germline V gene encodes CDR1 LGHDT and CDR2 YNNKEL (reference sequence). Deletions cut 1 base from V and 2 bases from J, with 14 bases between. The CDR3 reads CASSQVGLAIQETQYF. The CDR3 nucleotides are TGTGCCAGCAGCCAAGTTGGCCTAGCGATACAAGAGACCCAGTACTTC.

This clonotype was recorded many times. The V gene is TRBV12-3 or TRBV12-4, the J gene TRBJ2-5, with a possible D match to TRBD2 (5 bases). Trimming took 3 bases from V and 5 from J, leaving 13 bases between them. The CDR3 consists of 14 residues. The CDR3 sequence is CASSFSGRSETQYF. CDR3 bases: TGTGCCAGCAGTTTCTCTGGGAGAAGCGAGACCCAGTACTTC.

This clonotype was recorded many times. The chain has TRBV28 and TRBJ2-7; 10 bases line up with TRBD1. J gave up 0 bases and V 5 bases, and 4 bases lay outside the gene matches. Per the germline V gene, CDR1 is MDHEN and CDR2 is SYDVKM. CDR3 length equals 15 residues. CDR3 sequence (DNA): TGTGCCAGCAGTCCAAGGACAGGGGGCTCCTACGAGCAGTACTTC. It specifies CASSPRTGGSYEQYF.

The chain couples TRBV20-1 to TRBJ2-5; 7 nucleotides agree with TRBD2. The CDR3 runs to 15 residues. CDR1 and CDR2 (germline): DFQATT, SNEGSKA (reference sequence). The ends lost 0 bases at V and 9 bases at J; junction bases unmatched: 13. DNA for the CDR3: TGCAGTGCTAGAGATCCGTGGGGGGGTCAAGGGGCCCAGTACTTC. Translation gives CSARDPWGGQGAQYF.

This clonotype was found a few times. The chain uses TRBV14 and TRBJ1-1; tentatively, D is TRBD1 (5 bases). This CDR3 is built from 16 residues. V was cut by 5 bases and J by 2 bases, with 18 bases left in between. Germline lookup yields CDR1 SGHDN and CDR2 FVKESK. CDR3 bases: TGTGCCAGCAGCTATGCGACCGGGAGGGGAAACACTGAAGCTTTCTTT. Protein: CASSYATGRGNTEAFF. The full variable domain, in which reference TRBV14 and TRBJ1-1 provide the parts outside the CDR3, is EAGVTQFPSHSVIEKGQTVTLRCDPISGHDNLYWYRRVMGKEIKFLLHFVKESKQDESGMPNNRFLAERTGGTYSTLKVQPAELEDSGVYFCASSYATGRGNTEAFFGQGTRLTVV.

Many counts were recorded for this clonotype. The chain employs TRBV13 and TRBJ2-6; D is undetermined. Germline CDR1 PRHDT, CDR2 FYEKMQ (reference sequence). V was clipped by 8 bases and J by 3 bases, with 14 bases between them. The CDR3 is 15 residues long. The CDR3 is CASRASVLGANVLTF. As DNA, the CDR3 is TGTGCCAGCCGGGCGAGTGTACTTGGGGCCAACGTCCTGACTTTC.

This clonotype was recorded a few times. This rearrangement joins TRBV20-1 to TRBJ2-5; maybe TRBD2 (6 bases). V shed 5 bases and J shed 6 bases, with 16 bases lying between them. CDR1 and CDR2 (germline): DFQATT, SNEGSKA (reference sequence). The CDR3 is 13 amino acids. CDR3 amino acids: CSAVFGRGKTQYF. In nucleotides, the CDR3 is TGCAGTGCTGTGTTCGGGAGAGGGAAGACCCAGTACTTC.

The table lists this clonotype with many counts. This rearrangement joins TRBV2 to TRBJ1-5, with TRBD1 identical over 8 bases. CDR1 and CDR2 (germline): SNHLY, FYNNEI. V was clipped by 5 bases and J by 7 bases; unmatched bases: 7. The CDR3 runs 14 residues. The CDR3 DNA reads TGTGCCAGCAGTCTCCAGGGGGCCCGGCAGCCCCAGCATTTT. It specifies CASSLQGARQPQHF.

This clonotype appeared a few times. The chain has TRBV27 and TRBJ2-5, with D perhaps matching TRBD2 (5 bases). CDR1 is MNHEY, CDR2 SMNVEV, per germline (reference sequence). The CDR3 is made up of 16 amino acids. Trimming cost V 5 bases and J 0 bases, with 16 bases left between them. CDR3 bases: TGTGCCAGCAGTCCCACGTGGTTAGCGTACCAAGAGACCCAGTACTTC. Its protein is CASSPTWLAYQETQYF.

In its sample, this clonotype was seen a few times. The CDR3 nucleotides are TGTGCCAGCCAGCGGGGCCCCCGGGCCAAACCCCACGAGGGCTACACCTTC. Its protein is CASQRGPRAKPHEGYTF. The chain links TRBV6-2 or TRBV6-3 to TRBJ1-2; D may be TRBD1 (5 bases). The CDR3 runs 17 residues. The V gene's germline CDR1 is MNHEY and CDR2 SVGEGT. V was clipped by 8 bases and J by 8 bases, with 30 bases between them.

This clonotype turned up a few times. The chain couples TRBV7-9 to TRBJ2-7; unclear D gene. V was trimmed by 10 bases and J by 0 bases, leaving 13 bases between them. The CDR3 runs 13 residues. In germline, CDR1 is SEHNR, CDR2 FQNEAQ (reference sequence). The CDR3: CATTRQSSYEQYF. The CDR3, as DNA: TGTGCCACAACACGTCAGAGCTCCTACGAGCAGTACTTC.

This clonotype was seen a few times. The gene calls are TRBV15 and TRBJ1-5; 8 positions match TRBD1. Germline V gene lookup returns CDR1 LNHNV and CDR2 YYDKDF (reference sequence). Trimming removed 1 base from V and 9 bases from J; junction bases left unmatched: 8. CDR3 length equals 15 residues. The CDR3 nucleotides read TGTGCCACCAGCAGAGGGACAGGGAGTCCCTTGCCCCAGCATTTT. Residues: CATSRGTGSPLPQHF.

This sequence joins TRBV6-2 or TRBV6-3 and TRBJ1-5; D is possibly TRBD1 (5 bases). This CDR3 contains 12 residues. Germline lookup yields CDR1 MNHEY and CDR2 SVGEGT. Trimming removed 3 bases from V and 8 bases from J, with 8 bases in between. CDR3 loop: CASSYAREPQHF. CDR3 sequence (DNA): TGTGCCAGCAGTTATGCCAGGGAGCCCCAGCATTTT.

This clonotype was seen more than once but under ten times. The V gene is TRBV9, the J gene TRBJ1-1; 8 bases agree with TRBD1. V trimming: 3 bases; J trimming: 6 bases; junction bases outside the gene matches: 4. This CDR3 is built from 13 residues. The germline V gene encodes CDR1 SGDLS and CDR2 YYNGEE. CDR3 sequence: CASSDDRGPEAFF. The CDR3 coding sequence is TGTGCCAGCAGCGACGACAGGGGCCCTGAAGCTTTCTTT. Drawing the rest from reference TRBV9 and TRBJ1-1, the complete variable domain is DSGVTQTPKHLITATGQRVTLRCSPRSGDLSVYWYQQSLDQGLQFLIQYYNGEERAKGNILERFSAQQFPDLHSELNLSSLELGDSALYFCASSDDRGPEAFFGQGTRLTVV.

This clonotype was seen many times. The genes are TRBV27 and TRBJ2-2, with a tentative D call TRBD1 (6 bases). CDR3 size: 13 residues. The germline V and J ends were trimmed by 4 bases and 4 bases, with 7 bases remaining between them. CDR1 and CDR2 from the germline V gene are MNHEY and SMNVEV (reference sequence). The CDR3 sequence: CASSWGRTGELFF. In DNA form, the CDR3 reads TGTGCCAGCAGTTGGGGGCGCACCGGGGAGCTGTTTTTT.

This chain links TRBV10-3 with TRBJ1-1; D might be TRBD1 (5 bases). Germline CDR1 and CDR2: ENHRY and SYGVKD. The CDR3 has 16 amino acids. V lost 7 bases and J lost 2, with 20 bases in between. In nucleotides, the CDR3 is TGTGCCATCACTAAAACCGGGGGAAAGTCAAACACTGAAGCTTTCTTT. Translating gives CAITKTGGKSNTEAFF.

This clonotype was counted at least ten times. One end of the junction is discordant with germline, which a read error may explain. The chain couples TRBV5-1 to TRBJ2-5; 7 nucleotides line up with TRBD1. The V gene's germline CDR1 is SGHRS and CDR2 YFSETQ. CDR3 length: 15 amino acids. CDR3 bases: TGTGCCAGCAGCCCGCAGGGGGTTCCGTTTTTGGCCCAGTACTTC. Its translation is CASSPQGVPFLAQYF.

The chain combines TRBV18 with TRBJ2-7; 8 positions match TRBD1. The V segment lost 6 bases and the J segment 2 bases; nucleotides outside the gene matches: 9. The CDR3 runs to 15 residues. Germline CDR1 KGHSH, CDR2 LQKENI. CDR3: CASSRLGQVTYEQYF. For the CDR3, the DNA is TGTGCCAGCTCGCGCTTGGGACAGGTCACCTACGAGCAGTACTTC.

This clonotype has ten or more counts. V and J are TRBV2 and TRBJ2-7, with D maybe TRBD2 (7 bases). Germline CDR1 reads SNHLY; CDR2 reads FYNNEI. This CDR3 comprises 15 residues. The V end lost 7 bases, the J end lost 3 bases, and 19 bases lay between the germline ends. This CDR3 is CASKGGTSAGYEQYF. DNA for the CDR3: TGTGCCAGCAAGGGGGGGACCTCAGCCGGCTACGAGCAGTACTTC.

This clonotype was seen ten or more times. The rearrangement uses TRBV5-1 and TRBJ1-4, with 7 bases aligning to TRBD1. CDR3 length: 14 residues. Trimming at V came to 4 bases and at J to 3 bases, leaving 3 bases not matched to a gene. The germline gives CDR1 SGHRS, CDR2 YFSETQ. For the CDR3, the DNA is TGCGCCAGCAGCGTGGGACAGCCTAATGAAAAACTGTTTTTT. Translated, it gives CASSVGQPNEKLFF.

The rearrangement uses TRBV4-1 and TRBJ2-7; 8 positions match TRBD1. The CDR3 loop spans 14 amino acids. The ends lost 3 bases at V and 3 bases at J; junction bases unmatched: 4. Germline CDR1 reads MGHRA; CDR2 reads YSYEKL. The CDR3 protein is CASSQITGGYEQYF. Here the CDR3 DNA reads TGCGCCAGCAGCCAGATAACAGGGGGCTACGAGCAGTACTTC.

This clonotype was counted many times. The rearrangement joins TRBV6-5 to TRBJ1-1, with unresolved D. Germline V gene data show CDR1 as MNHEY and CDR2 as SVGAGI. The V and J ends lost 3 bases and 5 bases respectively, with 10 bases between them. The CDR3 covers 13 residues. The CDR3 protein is CASSYVTHTEAFF. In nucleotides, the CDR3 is TGTGCCAGCAGTTATGTTACGCATACTGAAGCTTTCTTT.

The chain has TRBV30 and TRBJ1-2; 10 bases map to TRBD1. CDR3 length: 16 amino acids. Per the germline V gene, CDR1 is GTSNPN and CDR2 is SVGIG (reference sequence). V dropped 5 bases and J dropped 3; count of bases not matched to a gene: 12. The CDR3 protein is CAWARDRGNLHYGYTF. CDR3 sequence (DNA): TGTGCCTGGGCGCGGGACAGGGGCAATTTGCACTATGGCTACACCTTC.

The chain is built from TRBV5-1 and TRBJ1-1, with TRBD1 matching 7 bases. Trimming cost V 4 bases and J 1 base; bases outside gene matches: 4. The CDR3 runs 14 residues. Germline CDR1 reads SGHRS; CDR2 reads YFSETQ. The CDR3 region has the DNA TGCGCCAGCAGCGATGGGACAGAGAACACTGAAGCTTTCTTT. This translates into CASSDGTENTEAFF.

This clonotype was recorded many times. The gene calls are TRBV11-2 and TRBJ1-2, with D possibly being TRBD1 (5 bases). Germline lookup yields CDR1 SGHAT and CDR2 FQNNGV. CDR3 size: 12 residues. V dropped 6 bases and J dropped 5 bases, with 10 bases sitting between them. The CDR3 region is CASRGREYGYTF. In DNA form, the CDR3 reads TGTGCCAGCAGGGGGCGAGAATATGGCTACACCTTC.

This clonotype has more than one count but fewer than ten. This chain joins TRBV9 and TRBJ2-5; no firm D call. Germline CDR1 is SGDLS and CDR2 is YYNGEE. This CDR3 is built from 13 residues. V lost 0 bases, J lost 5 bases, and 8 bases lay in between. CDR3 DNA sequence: TGTGCCAGCAGCGTAGACCTGGAGGAGACCCAGTACTTC. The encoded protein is CASSVDLEETQYF.

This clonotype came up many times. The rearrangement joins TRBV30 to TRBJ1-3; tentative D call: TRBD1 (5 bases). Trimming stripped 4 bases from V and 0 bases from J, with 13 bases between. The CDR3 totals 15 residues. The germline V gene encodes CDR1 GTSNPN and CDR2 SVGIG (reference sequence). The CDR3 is CAWMGVTRSGNTIYF. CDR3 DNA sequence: TGTGCCTGGATGGGGGTAACACGCTCTGGAAACACCATATATTTT.